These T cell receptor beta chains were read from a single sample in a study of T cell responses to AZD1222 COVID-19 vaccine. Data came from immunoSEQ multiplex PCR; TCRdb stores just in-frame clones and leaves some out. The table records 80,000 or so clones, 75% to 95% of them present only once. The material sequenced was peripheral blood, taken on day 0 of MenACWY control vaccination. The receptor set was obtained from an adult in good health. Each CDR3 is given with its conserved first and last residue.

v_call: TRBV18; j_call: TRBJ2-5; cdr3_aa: CASALQETQYF
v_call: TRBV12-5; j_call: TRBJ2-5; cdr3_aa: CASGGDRVLETQYF
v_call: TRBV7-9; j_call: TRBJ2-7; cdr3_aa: CASSSSGAYEQYF
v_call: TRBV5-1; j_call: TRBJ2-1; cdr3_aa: CASSLSLSGSNEQFF
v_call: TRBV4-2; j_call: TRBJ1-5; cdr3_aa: CASSPGGGSGEQPQHF
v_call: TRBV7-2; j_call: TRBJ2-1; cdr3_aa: CASSLDFFASGNEQFF
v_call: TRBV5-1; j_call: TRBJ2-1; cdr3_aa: CASSFLAAPRDNEQFF
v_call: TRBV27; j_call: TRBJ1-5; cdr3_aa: CASSLASATNQPQHF
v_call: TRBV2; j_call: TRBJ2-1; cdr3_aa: CASYSAGGVAYNEQFF
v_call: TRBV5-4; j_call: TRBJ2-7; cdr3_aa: CASSLAGEQYF
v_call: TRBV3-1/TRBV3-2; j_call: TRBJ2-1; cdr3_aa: CASSQRASGIYEQFF
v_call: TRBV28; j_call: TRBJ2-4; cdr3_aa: CASTSGRGQGNIQYF
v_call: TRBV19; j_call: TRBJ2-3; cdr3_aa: CASSLDSNTDTQYF